The clone carrying this T cell receptor (beta chain) occurred many times. Its specificity is unknown. These data come from a study of T cell repertoires in cytomegalovirus infection. About the research overall: CMV infection together with matching HLA type was indicated by public TCR beta signatures.

Whole-study results and caveats: The ex vivo response was dominated by HLA-C-restricted CMV-specific TCR beta clonotypes.

MiXCR, applied by TCRdb to the reads, yields one record per CDR3 protein. This table holds some 200,000 distinct CDR3 sequences, approximately 20% found once. The material sequenced was PBMCs. This TCR was sampled from a human donor in good health (CMV status not recorded). Some clones in this sample may be carry-over from other donors' samples.

The CDR3 DNA follows: TGTGCCAGCAGTTTATCAGGGCCTGGCACCGGGGAGCTGTTTTTT. Protein: CASSLSGPGTGELFF. The gene calls are TRBV27 and TRBJ2-2; D is unclear. This CDR3 region has 15 residues. The V gene lost 0 bases and the J gene lost 4 bases, with 9 bases spanning the gap. CDR1 is MNHEY, CDR2 SMNVEV, per germline (reference sequence).